This TCR beta chain was profiled in a study of molecular identifiers for immune sequencing clone quantification. This clonotype was counted at least ten times. TCRdb re-analysed the PCR reads in MiXCR, keeping a single row per CDR3 protein. The table records hundreds of thousands of distinct CDR3 sequences, 25% of them present only once. Naive CD8 sequencing libraries were generated from approximately 20,000 to 980,000 sorted cells, with 10%, 30% or 50% RNA as input. V was clipped by 0 bases and J by 4 bases, with 15 bases between them. The CDR3 has 17 residues. The V gene's germline CDR1 is MNHNS and CDR2 SASEGT.

The clonotype comes from a human donor in good health. Some libraries in this study had Jurkat cell RNA spiked in. V is TRBV6-1 and J is TRBJ1-4; unclear D gene. Sequences were obtained from naive CD8+ T cells from blood, with Jurkat cell RNA spiked in. The subset here: FACS-sorted CD8+CD4-CCR7+CD45RA+ naive T cells. CDR3 sequence: CASSEAPGFIVNEKLFF. The DNA of the CDR3 is TGTGCCAGCAGTGAAGCGCCGGGTTTTATAGTTAATGAAAAACTGTTTTTT.